Ten or more counts support the clone carrying this T cell receptor beta chain. Its target is not known. TCRdb used MiXCR to reprocess the RT-PCR reads, holding one entry per CDR3 protein. In the table there are about 780,000 distinct CDR3 sequences, about 18% of which are singletons. Germline loops: CDR1 MNHEY, CDR2 SVGEGT. The CDR3 contains 12 residues. Trimming shortened V by 4 bases and J by 9 bases, and 10 bases separated the two germline ends. The data are from a study of response to subunit inactivated influenza vaccine. Study-wide results and caveats: Only a handful of new T cells, the authors suggested, are recruited with each seasonal influenza vaccination.

The sequences come from PBMCs from blood, collected roughly 5 days after vaccination. J is TRBJ2-1 and V is TRBV6-2 or TRBV6-3; a weak D match, TRBD1 (6 bases). This receptor was identified in a man over 45 who received an inactivated influenza vaccine. Here the CDR3 reads CASSWGRVEQFF. CDR3 DNA: TGTGCCAGCAGTTGGGGGCGGGTTGAGCAGTTCTTC.